Listed below are T cell receptor beta chains from one sample, sequenced in a study of T-cell memory formation after mild COVID-19. TCRdb re-analysed the 5' RACE reads in MiXCR, keeping a single row per CDR3 protein. In the table there are some 440,000 distinct CDR3 sequences, roughly 25% of which are singletons. Material: PBMCs or a T cell subset sorted from them (not recorded which). The receptor set was obtained from an adult woman who had mild COVID-19 (a few samples of this study predate the infection). Cell type and time point are not known. CDR3s include the opening cysteine and the closing phenylalanine or tryptophan. The D gene is left open where the match is weak. Clone sizes are given selectively: once, few, many, or a class where the clone is expanded.

J gene | clone size | D gene | CDR3 length | V gene | CDR3 protein | CDR3 DNA
TRBJ1-1 | few | . | 13 | TRBV7-2 | CASSFTMNTEAFF | TGTGCCAGCAGCTTCACTATGAACACTGAAGCTTTCTTT
TRBJ1-2 | . | TRBD1 | 13 | TRBV29-1 | CSVDSQGAQGYTF | TGCAGCGTGGACAGCCAGGGGGCGCAGGGCTACACCTTC
TRBJ1-5 | . | . | 16 | TRBV20-1 | CSAREKRPHSNQPQHF | TGCAGTGCTAGAGAGAAGAGACCCCATAGCAATCAGCCCCAGCATTTT
TRBJ2-1 | . | TRBD2 | 20 | TRBV6-5 | CASSYPTGTSGLSSYNEQFF | TGTGCCAGCAGCTATCCCACCGGGACTAGCGGACTTAGCTCCTACAATGAGCAGTTCTTC
TRBJ2-7 | . | . | 15 | TRBV2 | CASSVGGSYSYEQYF | TGTGCCAGCAGTGTAGGGGGTTCCTACTCCTACGAGCAGTACTTC
TRBJ2-2 | . | . | 15 | TRBV14 | CASSRQAINTGELFF | TGTGCCAGCAGCCGACAAGCTATTAACACCGGGGAGCTGTTTTTT
TRBJ1-1 | . | . | 12 | TRBV7-2 | CASSLVGLEAFF | TGTGCCAGCAGCTTAGTGGGGCTTGAAGCTTTCTTT
TRBJ1-1 | . | . | 14 | TRBV7-9 | CASSLSPGATEAFF | TGTGCCAGCAGCTTGAGTCCAGGGGCCACTGAAGCTTTCTTT
TRBJ2-7 | few | TRBD2 | 14 | TRBV20-1 | CSASRTSGAYEQYF | TGCAGTGCTAGCCGGACTAGCGGGGCCTACGAGCAGTACTTC
TRBJ1-4 | many | . | 15 | TRBV5-6 | CASSLAAGHNEKLFF | TGTGCCAGCAGCTTGGCCGCAGGGCACAATGAAAAACTGTTTTTT
TRBJ1-3 | few | . | 15 | TRBV10-3 | CAISDPGTTGNTIYF | TGTGCCATCAGTGATCCCGGGACAACTGGAAACACCATATATTTT
TRBJ2-4 | few | . | 17 | TRBV7-9 | CASSLFRTDIAKNIQYF | TGTGCCAGCAGCTTATTCCGGACCGATATAGCCAAAAACATTCAGTACTTC
TRBJ2-2 | . | . | 16 | TRBV5-1 | CDSSPGANANTGELFF | TGCGACAGCAGCCCGGGGGCCAACGCGAACACCGGGGAGCTGTTTTTT
TRBJ2-4 | . | . | 17 | TRBV7-3 | CASSLEAPGNAKNIQYF | TGTGCCAGCAGCCTCGAAGCGCCTGGAAATGCCAAAAACATTCAGTACTTC
TRBJ1-3 | few | . | 16 | TRBV12-3/TRBV12-4 | CASSLARGRTGNTIYF | TGTGCCAGCAGTTTAGCGCGAGGCAGAACTGGAAACACCATATATTTT
TRBJ2-2 | few | . | 14 | TRBV4-2 | CASSQGGEAGELFF | TGTGCCAGCAGCCAAGGAGGGGAGGCCGGGGAGCTGTTTTTT
TRBJ1-1 | few | . | 15 | TRBV2 | CASSRDSGLNTEAFF | TGTGCCAGCAGTCGTGACAGTGGGTTGAACACTGAAGCTTTCTTT
TRBJ1-5 | . | . | 13 | TRBV29-1 | CSVAPGWDQPQHF | TGCAGCGTTGCTCCGGGGTGGGATCAGCCCCAGCATTTT
TRBJ1-2 | . | . | 13 | TRBV7-2 | CASSPGIYDGYTF | TGTGCCAGCAGCCCAGGGATATACGATGGCTACACCTTC
TRBJ2-1 | few | TRBD2 | 17 | TRBV9 | CASSVARLAGSYNEQFF | TGTGCCAGCAGCGTAGCCCGACTAGCGGGCTCCTACAATGAGCAGTTCTTC
TRBJ2-7 | . | TRBD2 | 15 | TRBV7-2 | CASSKGLAGTGEQYF | TGTGCCAGCAGTAAAGGACTAGCGGGAACGGGCGAGCAGTACTTC
TRBJ1-1 | few | . | 13 | TRBV5-1 | CASSLGQTGEAFF | TGCGCCAGCAGCTTGGGACAAACAGGGGAAGCTTTCTTT
TRBJ1-5 | . | . | 12 | TRBV24-1 | CATSADGQAQHF | TGTGCCACCAGTGCGGACGGTCAAGCCCAGCATTTT
TRBJ2-5 | . | . | 12 | TRBV2 | CASMGGQETQYF | TGTGCCAGCATGGGCGGCCAAGAGACCCAGTACTTC
TRBJ2-7 | few | . | 13 | TRBV27 | CASSWAPTYEQYF | TGTGCCAGCAGCTGGGCTCCCACCTACGAGCAGTACTTC
TRBJ2-5 | . | TRBD1 | 16 | TRBV20-1 | CSARVAQGALEETQYF | TGCAGTGCTAGAGTAGCACAGGGGGCGCTGGAAGAGACCCAGTACTTC
TRBJ1-1 | few | . | 15 | TRBV7-2 | CASSRVRQGYTEAFF | TGTGCCAGCAGCAGGGTCCGGCAGGGGTATACTGAAGCTTTCTTT
TRBJ1-1 | few | TRBD1 | 14 | TRBV12-3/TRBV12-4 | CASSPTGVGTEAFF | TGTGCCAGCAGTCCTACAGGGGTGGGCACTGAAGCTTTCTTT
TRBJ2-7 | . | . | 14 | TRBV19 | CASSLGVGAYEQYF | TGTGCCAGTAGTCTGGGGGTGGGAGCATACGAGCAGTACTTC
TRBJ2-4 | . | . | 16 | TRBV6-6 | CASSYEGGYSKNIQYF | TGTGCCAGCAGTTACGAGGGTGGTTATAGCAAAAACATTCAGTACTTC
TRBJ2-4 | . | TRBD2 | 17 | TRBV19 | CASSILPSGSFVNIQYF | TGTGCCAGTAGTATACTGCCCAGCGGGAGTTTCGTAAACATTCAGTACTTC
TRBJ2-3 | . | . | 17 | TRBV12-3/TRBV12-4 | CASSLVSVGVRADTQYF | TGTGCCAGCAGTTTAGTATCCGTTGGGGTTAGGGCAGATACGCAGTATTTT
TRBJ2-1 | few | TRBD2 | 14 | TRBV2 | CAGAGSGGWNEQFF | TGTGCCGGCGCAGGAAGCGGGGGGTGGAATGAGCAGTTCTTC
TRBJ2-5 | many | TRBD1 | 15 | TRBV24-1 | CATSDPGQGLKTQYF | TGTGCCACCAGTGATCCAGGACAGGGGCTGAAGACCCAGTACTTC
TRBJ1-5 | . | TRBD1 | 13 | TRBV29-1 | CSVRQGSNQPQHF | TGCAGCGTTAGACAGGGAAGCAATCAGCCCCAGCATTTT
TRBJ2-5 | many | . | 15 | TRBV7-9 | CASSLAVGSLETQYF | TGTGCCAGCAGCTTAGCGGTTGGGAGCCTGGAGACCCAGTACTTC
TRBJ1-1 | few | . | 13 | TRBV5-1 | CASSFTGLAEAFF | TGCGCCAGCAGCTTCACAGGGCTGGCTGAAGCTTTCTTT
TRBJ2-5 | once | TRBD2 | 16 | TRBV5-4 | CASSLDSGGPQETQYF | TGTGCCAGCAGCTTGGATAGCGGGGGGCCCCAAGAGACCCAGTACTTC
TRBJ1-2 | . | . | 16 | TRBV7-3 | CASSPPLVGGVDGYTF | TGTGCCAGCAGCCCCCCCCTGGTCGGCGGAGTGGATGGCTACACCTTC
TRBJ2-3 | . | TRBD1 | 15 | TRBV5-1 | CASTVGTGGSDTQYF | TGCGCCAGCACCGTTGGGACAGGGGGGTCAGATACGCAGTATTTT
TRBJ1-2 | . | . | 16 | TRBV2 | CASSPPVLAGKDGYTF | TGTGCCAGCAGTCCCCCGGTGTTAGCAGGGAAGGACGGCTACACCTTC
TRBJ1-1 | . | . | 14 | TRBV6-5 | CASSYQLASTEAFF | TGTGCCAGCAGTTATCAGTTAGCGAGCACTGAAGCTTTCTTT
TRBJ2-5 | . | . | 13 | TRBV7-2 | CASTAGGSVTQYF | TGTGCCAGCACTGCAGGGGGGTCGGTGACCCAGTACTTC
TRBJ1-2 | few | . | 13 | TRBV27 | CASSLSGIHGYTF | TGTGCCAGCAGTTTATCAGGGATCCATGGCTACACCTTC
TRBJ2-2 | few | TRBD1 | 18 | TRBV4-1 | CASSQSPGGRMGTGELFF | TGCGCCAGCAGCCAATCTCCAGGGGGCAGGATGGGGACCGGGGAGCTGTTTTTT
TRBJ1-2 | . | TRBD1 | 16 | TRBV6-5 | CASSYAGTGEVGGYTF | TGTGCCAGCAGTTACGCCGGGACAGGGGAGGTGGGGGGCTACACCTTC
TRBJ2-3 | few | . | 15 | TRBV6-5 | CASSYYDSSGDTQYF | TGTGCCAGCAGTTACTATGACAGTAGTGGTGATACGCAGTATTTT
TRBJ2-5 | . | . | 14 | TRBV5-5 | CASTLPGVGETQYF | TGTGCCAGCACCTTGCCAGGGGTCGGAGAGACCCAGTACTTC